The 4 T cell receptor beta chains below come from one sample, sequenced in a study of regulatory T cells in long-lasting Graves disease. The time point was: newly diagnosed GD, antithyroid drugs for less than 3 months. Preparation of the TCR library used RNA extracted from PBMCs. TCR beta libraries were built with iRepertoire HTBI primers and Arm-PCR of CDR3 regions. TCRdb passed the multiplex PCR reads through MiXCR, listing each CDR3 protein once. The repertoire holds hundreds of thousands of distinct CDR3 sequences, with more than 15% as singletons. This sample also belongs to another study, concerning T cells in Graves' hyperthyroidism and ophthalmopathy.

Sequences were derived from peripheral blood mononuclear cells (PBMCs), sampled at new diagnosis, from a patient treated with antithyroid drugs. The source is a woman aged 35 to 60 with Graves disease.

V gene TRBV10-3 combines with J gene TRBJ2-3; D is possibly TRBD1 (6 bases). The V and J ends lost 3 bases and 4 bases respectively, with 8 bases between them. The CDR3 is made up of 13 amino acids. Germline V gene sequence: CDR1 ENHRY, CDR2 SYGVKD. CDR3: CAISEGGPDTQYF. CDR3 sequence (DNA): TGTGCCATCAGTGAAGGGGGACCAGATACGCAGTATTTT.

This clonotype was seen ten or more times. The chain couples TRBV6-5 to TRBJ1-2; D is unclear. Germline CDR1 MNHEY, CDR2 SVGAGI. The ends were cut back, 4 bases at V and 6 bases at J, with 27 bases in the middle. The CDR3 covers 18 residues. For the CDR3, the DNA is TGTGCCAGCAGTTCCCTGAGTCCGAGGCCCCTACTAAGTGATGGCTACACCTTC. Protein product: CASSSLSPRPLLSDGYTF.

The CDR3 DNA sequence: TGTGCCAGCAGTGAATCCTGGGGACAGGCGAACACTGAAGCTTTCTTT. Protein: CASSESWGQANTEAFF. The chain combines TRBV25-1 with TRBJ1-1; 8 positions match TRBD1. Germline CDR1 MGHDK, CDR2 SYGVNS. The junction had 5 bases not matched to a gene; V was cut back by 1 base and J by 1 base. This CDR3 is 16 amino acids long.

This clonotype appeared many times. This chain uses TRBV6-2 or TRBV6-3 with TRBJ2-1, with D perhaps matching TRBD2 (6 bases). The germline V and J ends were trimmed by 2 bases and 5 bases, with 7 bases remaining between them. The CDR3 spans 13 residues. CDR1 is MNHEY, CDR2 SVGEGT, per germline. CDR3 sequence (DNA): TGTGCCAGCAGTTACAGACTAGACAATGAGCAGTTCTTC. Its protein product is CASSYRLDNEQFF.